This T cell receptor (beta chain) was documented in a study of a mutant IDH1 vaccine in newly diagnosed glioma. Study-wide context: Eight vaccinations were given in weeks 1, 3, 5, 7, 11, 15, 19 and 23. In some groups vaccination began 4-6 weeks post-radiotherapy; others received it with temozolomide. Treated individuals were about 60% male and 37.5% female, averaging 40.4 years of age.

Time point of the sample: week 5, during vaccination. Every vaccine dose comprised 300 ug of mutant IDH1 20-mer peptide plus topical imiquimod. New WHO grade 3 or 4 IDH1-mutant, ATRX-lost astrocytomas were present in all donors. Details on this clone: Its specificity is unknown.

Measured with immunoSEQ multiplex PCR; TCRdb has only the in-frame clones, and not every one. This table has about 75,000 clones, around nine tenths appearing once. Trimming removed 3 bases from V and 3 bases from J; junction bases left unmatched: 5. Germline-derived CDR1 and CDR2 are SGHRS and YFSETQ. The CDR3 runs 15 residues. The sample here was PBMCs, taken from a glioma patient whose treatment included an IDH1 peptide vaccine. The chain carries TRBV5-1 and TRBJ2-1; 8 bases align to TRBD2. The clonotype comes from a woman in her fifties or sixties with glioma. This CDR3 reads CASSSLAASYNEQFF. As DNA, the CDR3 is TGCGCCAGCAGCTCACTAGCGGCAAGCTACAATGAGCAGTTCTTC.